This T cell receptor beta chain was retrieved from a study of graft-versus-host responses after intestinal transplantation. Study information: Each recipient received a multivisceral, liver-intestinal, or isolated intestinal graft. Anti-thymocyte globulin induction, then tacrolimus and steroids for about three years, went to all recipients.

Method: immunoSEQ multiplex PCR; TCRdb's copy keeps in-frame clones and lacks some. The repertoire holds tens of thousands of clones, with 80% to 90% as singletons. On this clone itself: Its target is not known.

The V gene end was trimmed by 4 bases and the J gene end by 6 bases; junction bases not matched to a gene: 6. Germline V gene data show CDR1 as SGHKS and CDR2 as YYEKEE (reference sequence). This CDR3 comprises 15 residues. Study-level points and caveats: Recipient marrow contained GvH clones, some of which appeared first in ileum or blood. After transplant, early declines in HvG clones were associated with peak levels of circulating GvH clones.

This chain connects TRBV5-5 to TRBJ2-1; 11 bases line up with TRBD2. The origin of this receptor is a human donor who was the organ donor for an intestinal transplant. This specimen consisted of unstimulated CD4+ T cells sorted from spleen or lymph node cells, obtained before transplant. CDR3 in amino acids: CASSPLAGERNEQFF. CDR3 coding DNA: TGTGCCAGCAGCCCACTAGCGGGAGAACGCAATGAGCAGTTCTTC.